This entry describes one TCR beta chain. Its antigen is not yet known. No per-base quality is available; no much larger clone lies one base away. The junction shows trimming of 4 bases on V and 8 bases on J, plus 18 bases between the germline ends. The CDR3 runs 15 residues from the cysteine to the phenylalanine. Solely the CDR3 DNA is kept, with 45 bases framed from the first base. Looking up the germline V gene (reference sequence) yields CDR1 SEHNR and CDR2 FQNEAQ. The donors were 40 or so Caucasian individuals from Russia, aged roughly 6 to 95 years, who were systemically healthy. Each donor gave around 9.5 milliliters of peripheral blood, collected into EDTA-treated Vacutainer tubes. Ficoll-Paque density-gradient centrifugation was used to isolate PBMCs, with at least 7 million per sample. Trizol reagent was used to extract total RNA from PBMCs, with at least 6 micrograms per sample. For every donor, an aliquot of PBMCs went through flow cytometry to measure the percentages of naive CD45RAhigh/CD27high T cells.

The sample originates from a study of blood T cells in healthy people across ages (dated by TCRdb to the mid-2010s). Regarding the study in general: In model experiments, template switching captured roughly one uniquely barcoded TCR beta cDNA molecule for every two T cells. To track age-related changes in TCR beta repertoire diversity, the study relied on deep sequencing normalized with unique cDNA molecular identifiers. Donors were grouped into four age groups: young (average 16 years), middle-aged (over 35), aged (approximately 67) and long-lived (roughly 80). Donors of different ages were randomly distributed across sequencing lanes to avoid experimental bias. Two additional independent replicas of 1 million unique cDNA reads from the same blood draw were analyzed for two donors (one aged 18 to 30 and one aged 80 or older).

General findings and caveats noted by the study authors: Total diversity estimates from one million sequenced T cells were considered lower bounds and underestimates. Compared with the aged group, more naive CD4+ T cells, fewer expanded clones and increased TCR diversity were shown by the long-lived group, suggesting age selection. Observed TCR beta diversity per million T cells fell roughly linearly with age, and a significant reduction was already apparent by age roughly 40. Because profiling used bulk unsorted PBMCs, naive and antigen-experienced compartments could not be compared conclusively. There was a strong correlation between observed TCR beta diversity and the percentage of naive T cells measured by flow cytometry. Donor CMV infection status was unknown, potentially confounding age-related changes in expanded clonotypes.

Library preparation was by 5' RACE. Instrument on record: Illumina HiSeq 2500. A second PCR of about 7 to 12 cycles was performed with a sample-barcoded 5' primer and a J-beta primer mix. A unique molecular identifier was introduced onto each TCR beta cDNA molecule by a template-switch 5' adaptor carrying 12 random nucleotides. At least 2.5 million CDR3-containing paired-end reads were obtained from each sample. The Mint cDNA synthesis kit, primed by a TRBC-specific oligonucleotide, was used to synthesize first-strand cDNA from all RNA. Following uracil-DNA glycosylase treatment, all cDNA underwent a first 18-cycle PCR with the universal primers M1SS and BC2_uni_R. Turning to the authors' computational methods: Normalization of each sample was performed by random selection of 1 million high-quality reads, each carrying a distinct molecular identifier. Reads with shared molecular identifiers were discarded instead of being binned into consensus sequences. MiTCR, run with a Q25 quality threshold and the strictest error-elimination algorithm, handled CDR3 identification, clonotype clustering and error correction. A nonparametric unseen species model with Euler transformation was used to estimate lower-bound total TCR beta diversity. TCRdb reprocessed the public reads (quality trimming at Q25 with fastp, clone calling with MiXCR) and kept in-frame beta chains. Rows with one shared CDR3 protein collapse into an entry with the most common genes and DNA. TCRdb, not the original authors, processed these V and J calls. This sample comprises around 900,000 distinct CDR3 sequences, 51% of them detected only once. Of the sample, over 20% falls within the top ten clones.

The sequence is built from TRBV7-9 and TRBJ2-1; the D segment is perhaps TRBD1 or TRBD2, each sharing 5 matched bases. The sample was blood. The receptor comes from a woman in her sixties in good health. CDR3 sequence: CASSYGSGPADEQFF. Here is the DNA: TGTGCCAGCAGCTACGGATCGGGGCCGGCGGATGAGCAGTTCTTC.